This TCR beta chain originates from a study of T cell responses to AZD1222 COVID-19 vaccine. The CDR3 loop spans 12 amino acids. Germline CDR1 reads MGHRA; CDR2 reads YSYEKL. V was pared by 0 bases and J by 8 bases, with 4 bases between. The assay was immunoSEQ multiplex PCR, and TCRdb's table has in-frame clones only and misses some. The sample has around 100,000 clones, 85% seen once. This sequence was found in an adult who received the AZD1222 COVID-19 vaccine. The sequencing used peripheral blood, collected 28 days after the second AZD1222 dose. The chain employs TRBV4-1 and TRBJ1-4, with no clear D. Here the CDR3 reads CASSQEGEKLFF. Written as DNA, the CDR3 is TGCGCCAGCAGCCAAGAAGGAGAAAAACTGTTTTTT.